This T cell receptor (beta chain) was retrieved from a study of T cell responses to AZD1222 COVID-19 vaccine (dated by TCRdb to the early 2020s). Background on the whole study: A total of under 250 trial participants underwent TCR sequencing, of whom roughly 210 had received two doses of AZD1222 and around 26 had received two doses of the MenACWY control vaccine. Trial participants were enrolled by age into subgroups of 18-55, 56-69 and 70-plus years, and around 150, 28 and 57 TCR-sequenced participants, respectively, were included in these subgroups. Summary of the overall study and its limitations: Most participants were white British and females outnumbered males, and the authors suggested that clonal diversity may have been underestimated. In the small 56-69-year group, the increase in depth fell short of significance, most likely because of low power. The vaccine-associated CD4 TCRs covered the entire spike protein, and the dominant responses fell in regions 160-218 and 743-854. Reportedly, close to half of the unique spike-specific TCRs recognized epitopes lying outside the regions that are mutated in the B.1.351 and B.1.1.7 variants. Because no samples from the day 14 peak response were available, repertoires could be characterized only after the peak T cell response. A significant rise in spike-specific TCR breadth and depth was observed after two AZD1222 doses relative to day 0 and relative to MenACWY recipients. Conclusions about previously exposed vaccinees were limited because only six AZD1222 recipients were SARS-CoV-2 seropositive at baseline.

A note on this clone: Its specific antigen is unknown. An end of the junction does not agree with germline; a read error may underlie this.

The CDR3 regions of human TCRbeta chains were analyzed by immunosequencing. In the paper's pipeline: TCRs in the repertoires were matched against a reference library of SARS-CoV-2-specific TCRs that had been generated with the MIRA antigen-specificity platform. Breadth was defined as the fraction of unique TCRs that were SARS-CoV-2-associated. Depth was defined as the fraction of total T cells that were SARS-CoV-2-associated. Using the MIRA data, each spike-specific TCR was assigned both to the spike region to which the TCR was reactive and to a CD4 or CD8 class. Log10-transformed breadth and depth values were compared by one-way ANOVA with Sidak's multiple comparisons tests. The table was pulled from immuneACCESS by TCRdb, which kept in-frame rearrangements only. Such tables lose some clones; where checked, under half of the loss comes from unresolved V genes, and the rest has no known cause. V, J and clone size are taken as reported in that table, and D and trimming were inferred from the DNA itself. The table for this sample lists 95,000 to 110,000 clones; roughly nine tenths of them were counted only once. Approximately 4.8% of the sample belongs to the ten largest clones.

Based on the germline V gene, the CDR1 and CDR2 sequences are MNHEY and SVGAGI. The CDR3 holds 12 amino acids from the cysteine to the phenylalanine. The read is trimmed to its CDR3 DNA, 36 bases read in frame from base 1. In the paper's terms, the time point label means: about 28 days (+/-7) after the second vaccine dose. AZD1222 recipients whose second dose came at about 4 weeks and those whose second dose came at about 12 weeks were combined into one group, since spike-specific TCR depth and breadth did not differ between the two schedules. Vaccinee samples were obtained from the UK trials COV001 and COV002, which included a single-blind randomized controlled phase 2/3 trial of AZD1222 (ChAdOx1 nCoV-19) in healthy adults. For TCRbeta chain sequencing, PBMC samples were collected from trial participants at day 0 and at day 28 after the second dose.

The sequenced sample was peripheral blood, obtained 28 days after the second AZD1222 dose. This receptor was identified in an adult who received the AZD1222 COVID-19 vaccine. Here the chain combines TRBV6-5 and TRBJ2-5; the D gene is unclear. The nucleotide sequence is given as TGTGCCAGCTCTCCGACCCAAGGGACCCAGTACTTC. Its amino acids are CASSPTQGTQYF.